A selection of T cell receptor beta chains follows, all from one sample in a study of T cell clones after liver transplantation. Method: immunoSEQ multiplex PCR; TCRdb's copy keeps in-frame clones and lacks some. The data show around 120,000 clones, less than 95% seen once. The material sequenced was CD4+ T cells from blood, taken 12 months after liver transplant. The source of these receptors is a human patient who received a liver transplant. Some T cells may be transferred from the graft donor. Both conserved end residues are part of each CDR3. Each record gives: D gene, clone size, J gene, V gene, CDR3 protein, CDR3 DNA. The D gene is left open where the match is weak. Clone sizes are given selectively: once, few, many, or a class where the clone is expanded.

>TRBD2|-|TRBJ2-5|TRBV7-3
CASSFLAGGGETQYF
TGTGCCAGCAGCTTTCTAGCGGGAGGGGGAGAGACCCAGTACTTC
>-|-|TRBJ1-5|TRBV4-2
CASSQEGGEQPQHF
TGTGCCAGCAGCCAGGAGGGAGGTGAACAGCCCCAGCATTTT
>-|-|TRBJ1-4|TRBV30
CAWRYGGNEKLFF
TGTGCCTGGCGGTATGGGGGGAATGAAAAACTGTTTTTT
>-|-|TRBJ2-3|TRBV27
CASSLSLQVSTSTDTQYF
TGTGCCAGCAGTTTATCCCTTCAAGTAAGCACTAGCACAGATACGCAGTATTTT
>-|-|TRBJ2-7|TRBV5-6
CASSLDRYEQYF
TGTGCCAGCAGCTTGGACCGGTACGAGCAGTACTTC
>-|-|TRBJ2-1|TRBV2
CASSEVGGGNEQFF
TGTGCCAGCAGTGAAGTTGGGGGCGGGAATGAGCAGTTCTTC
>-|-|TRBJ1-2|TRBV4-1
CASSQEWVGLTFYGYTF
TGCGCCAGCAGCCAAGAATGGGTCGGGCTGACGTTCTATGGCTACACCTTC
>-|-|TRBJ2-7|TRBV28
CASNSQGLPGEQYF
TGTGCCAGCAACTCCCAGGGTCTACCCGGCGAGCAGTACTTC
>TRBD1|-|TRBJ1-5|TRBV6-1
CASSERTGMGQPQHF
TGTGCCAGCAGTGAGAGGACAGGGATGGGACAGCCCCAGCATTTT
>TRBD2|-|TRBJ2-2|TRBV5-1
CASGTSGSGVGELFF
TGCGCCAGCGGTACTAGCGGGAGCGGTGTCGGGGAGCTGTTTTTT
>-|-|TRBJ2-1|TRBV7-6
CASSPNPGLSYNEQFF
TGTGCCAGCAGCCCAAATCCTGGACTCTCCTACAATGAGCAGTTCTTC
>-|-|TRBJ2-5|TRBV6-1
CASSGPGSSETQYF
TGTGCCAGCAGCGGTCCAGGCTCCTCGGAGACCCAGTACTTC
>TRBD2|-|TRBJ2-7|TRBV19
CASSMSGGSYEQYF
TGTGCCAGTAGTATGAGCGGGGGGTCGTACGAGCAGTACTTC
>TRBD2|-|TRBJ2-1|TRBV28
CASSPRTSGSKVNEQFF
TGTGCCAGCAGTCCACGGACTAGCGGGAGTAAGGTCAATGAGCAGTTCTTC
>TRBD1|once|TRBJ1-2|TRBV28
CASSFPGDSVSNYGYTF
TGTGCCAGCAGTTTCCCCGGGGACAGCGTATCTAACTATGGCTACACCTTC
>TRBD2|-|TRBJ2-3|TRBV5-1
CASSPGGSIDTQYF
TGCGCCAGCAGCCCGGGGGGTTCGATAGATACGCAGTATTTT
>TRBD1|-|TRBJ2-7|TRBV5-1
CASSLAPTGQGEQYF
TGCGCCAGCAGCTTGGCACCGACAGGGCAGGGAGAGCAGTACTTC
>-|-|TRBJ2-1|TRBV19
CASSITYNNEQFF
TGTGCCAGTAGTATAACGTACAATAATGAGCAGTTCTTC
>TRBD2|-|TRBJ2-2|TRBV6-6
CASRASGEHTGELFF
TGTGCCAGCAGGGCTAGCGGGGAACACACCGGGGAGCTGTTTTTT
>TRBD1|-|TRBJ2-7|TRBV5-1
CASSLPGQGYEQYF
TGCGCCAGCAGCTTACCGGGACAGGGCTACGAGCAGTACTTC
>TRBD1|once|TRBJ1-2|TRBV27
CASRVTGGDYGYTF
TGTGCCAGCAGGGTGACAGGGGGTGACTATGGCTACACCTTC
>TRBD2|-|TRBJ2-5|TRBV7-2
CASSLGGGPPETQYF
TGTGCCAGCAGCTTAGGGGGAGGGCCTCCAGAGACCCAGTACTTC
>TRBD2|-|TRBJ2-1|TRBV27
CARTPRTSYWDEQFF
TGTGCCAGGACGCCGAGGACTAGCTATTGGGATGAGCAGTTCTTC
>-|once|TRBJ1-1|TRBV7-2
CASSLDIRNTEAFF
TGTGCCAGCAGTTTAGACATAAGGAACACTGAAGCTTTCTTT
>-|-|TRBJ2-7|TRBV6-4
CARIDSDSYEQYF
TGTGCCAGGATTGACAGCGATTCCTACGAGCAGTACTTC
>TRBD1|-|TRBJ1-4|TRBV5-1
CASSKTGFGDEKLFF
TGCGCCAGCAGCAAGACAGGGTTCGGGGATGAAAAACTGTTTTTT
>-|-|TRBJ2-3|TRBV19
CASSIDSGGDGDTQYF
TGTGCCAGTAGTATAGACTCGGGCGGAGATGGAGATACGCAGTATTTT
>-|-|TRBJ2-3|TRBV5-1
CASSLGGYTDTQYF
TGCGCCAGCAGCTTGGGGGGGTACACAGATACGCAGTATTTT
>TRBD2|-|TRBJ2-5|TRBV5-4
CASSPSGSGETQYF
TGTGCCAGCAGTCCTAGCGGGAGTGGGGAGACCCAGTACTTC
>TRBD1|-|TRBJ1-3|TRBV10-1
CASSEVVTGEIGNTIYF
TGCGCCAGCAGTGAGGTCGTGACAGGGGAAATTGGAAACACCATATATTTT
>-|once|TRBJ2-2|TRBV5-1
CASSFRDKDTGELFF
TGCGCCAGCAGCTTCCGTGACAAAGACACCGGGGAGCTGTTTTTT